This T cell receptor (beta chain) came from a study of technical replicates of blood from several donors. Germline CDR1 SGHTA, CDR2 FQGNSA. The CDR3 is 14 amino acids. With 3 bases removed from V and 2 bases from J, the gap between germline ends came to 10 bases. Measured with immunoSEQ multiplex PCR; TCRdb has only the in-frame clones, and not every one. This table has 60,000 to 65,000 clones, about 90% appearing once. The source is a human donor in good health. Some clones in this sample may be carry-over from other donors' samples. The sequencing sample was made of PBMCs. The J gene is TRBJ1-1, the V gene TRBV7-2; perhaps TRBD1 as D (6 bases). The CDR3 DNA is TGTGCCAGCAGCTTTGGACAGATAAACACTGAAGCTTTCTTT. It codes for CASSFGQINTEAFF.